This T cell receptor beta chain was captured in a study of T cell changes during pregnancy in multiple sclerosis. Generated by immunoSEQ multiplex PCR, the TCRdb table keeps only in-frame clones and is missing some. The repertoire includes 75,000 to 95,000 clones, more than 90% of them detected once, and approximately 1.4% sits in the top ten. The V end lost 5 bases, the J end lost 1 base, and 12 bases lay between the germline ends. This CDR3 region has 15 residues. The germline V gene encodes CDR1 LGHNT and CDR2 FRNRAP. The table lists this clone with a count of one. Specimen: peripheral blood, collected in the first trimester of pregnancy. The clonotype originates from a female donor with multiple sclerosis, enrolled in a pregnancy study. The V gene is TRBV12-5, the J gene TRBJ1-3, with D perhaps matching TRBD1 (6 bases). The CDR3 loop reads CASGPMDRSGNTIYF. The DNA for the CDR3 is TGTGCTAGTGGTCCAATGGACAGATCTGGAAACACCATATATTTT.